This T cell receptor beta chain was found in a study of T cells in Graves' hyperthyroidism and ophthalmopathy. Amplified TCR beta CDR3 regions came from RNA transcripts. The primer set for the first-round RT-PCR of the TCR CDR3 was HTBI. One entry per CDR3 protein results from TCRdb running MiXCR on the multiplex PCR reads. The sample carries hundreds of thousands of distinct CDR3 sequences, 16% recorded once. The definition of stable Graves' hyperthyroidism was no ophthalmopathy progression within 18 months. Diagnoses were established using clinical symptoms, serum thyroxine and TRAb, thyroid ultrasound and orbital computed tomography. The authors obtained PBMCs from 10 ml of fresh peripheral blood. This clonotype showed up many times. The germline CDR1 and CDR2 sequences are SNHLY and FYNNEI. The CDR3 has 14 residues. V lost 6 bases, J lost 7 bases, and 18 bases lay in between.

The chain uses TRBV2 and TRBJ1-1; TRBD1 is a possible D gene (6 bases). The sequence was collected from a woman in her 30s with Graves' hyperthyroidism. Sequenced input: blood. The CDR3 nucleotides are TGTGCCAGCAGGCTTCAGACAGGATTTAATGAAGCTTTCTTT. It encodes CASRLQTGFNEAFF.